Here is one TCR beta chain with its context. J was trimmed by 0 bases and V by 0 bases; bases with no gene match: 4. This CDR3 comprises 16 residues. Germline CDR1 is SGHDT and CDR2 is YYEEEE. This sample is drawn from a study of blood T cell repertoires in COVID-19. In the study overall: Material from acute and convalescent COVID-19 was sourced from the United States, Italy and Spain. PBMCs, B-cell-depleted T cells, or T cells provided the cDNA or gDNA that made up the material.

Original processing methods: It was from reference gene primer amplification that nucleated cell counts were estimated. Some clones are missing from TCRdb's copy, which holds only in-frame ones; the method was immunoSEQ multiplex PCR. Clonal size and the V and J genes are those of that table, whereas D and trimming came from the DNA. The table includes under 200,000 clones, approximately 87% detected once. What was sequenced was peripheral blood. V and J are TRBV5-6 and TRBJ2-7; 9 bases line up with TRBD1. The sequence derives from a woman between 65 and 79 years old with acute or convalescent COVID-19. CDR3: CASSLVGTGPSYEQYF. CDR3 DNA: TGTGCCAGCAGCTTGGTAGGGACAGGGCCCTCCTACGAGCAGTACTTC.